This TCR delta chain was documented in a study of γδ T cells in repeated Plasmodium falciparum infection. Study as a whole: Age- and gender-matched Australian children served as comparison for malaria-exposed Malian children. Samples were taken at baseline, before some infections, and 21 days after each.

Study results and caveats: The Malian cohort came from a small rural village of predominantly one ethnic group.

With 0 bases clipped from V and 1 base from J, the junction kept 8 bases outside the gene matches. The CDR3 has 18 residues. Germline V gene data show CDR1 as GEAIGNYY and CDR2 as EKD. Flow sorting of PBMC yielded separate Vgamma9/Vdelta2+ and Vdelta2-negative gammadelta T cell populations for bulk repertoire analysis. Sequencing covered both gamma and delta TCR chains per sample. TCRdb reprocessed the multiplex PCR reads through CATT. This table holds tens of thousands of delta-chain clones, approximately 0.92% found once. This clone has only a few counts. Its antigen remains unidentified. The protein given by TCRdb reflects a much larger clone and differs at residue 12 from this DNA's translation, likely from a read error; the protein shown is the DNA's translation.

The rearrangement joins TRDV2 to TRDJ1; 12 bases agree with TRDD3. TCRdb is silent on the J gene; assignment here came from matching the DNA to germline. This clonotype originated in a pool of human donors (malaria-infected and uninfected, not separated). The sample consisted of gamma-delta T cells from blood. CDR3 residues: CACDTGLLGDTPTDKLIF. In DNA form, the CDR3 reads TGTGCCTGTGACACCGGGCTACTGGGGGATACCCCCACCGATAAACTCATCTTT.